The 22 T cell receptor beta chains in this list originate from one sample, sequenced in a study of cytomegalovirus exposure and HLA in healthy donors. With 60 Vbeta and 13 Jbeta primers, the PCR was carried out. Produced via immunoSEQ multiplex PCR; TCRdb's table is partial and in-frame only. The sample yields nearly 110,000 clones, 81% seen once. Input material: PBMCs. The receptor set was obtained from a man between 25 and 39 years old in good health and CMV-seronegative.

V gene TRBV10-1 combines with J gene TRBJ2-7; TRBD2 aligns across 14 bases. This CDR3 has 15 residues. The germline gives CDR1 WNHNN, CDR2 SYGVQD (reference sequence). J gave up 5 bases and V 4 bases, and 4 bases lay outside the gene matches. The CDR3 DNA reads TGCGCCAGCAGTGTGGGGACTAGCGGGAGCCACGAGCAGTACTTC. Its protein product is CASSVGTSGSHEQYF.

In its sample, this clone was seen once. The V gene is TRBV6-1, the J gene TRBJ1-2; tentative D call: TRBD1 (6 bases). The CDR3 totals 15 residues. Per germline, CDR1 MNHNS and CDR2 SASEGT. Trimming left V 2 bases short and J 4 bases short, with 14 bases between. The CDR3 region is CASSEIRGTGYGYTF. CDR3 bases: TGTGCCAGCAGTGAAATCAGGGGAACCGGCTATGGCTACACCTTC.

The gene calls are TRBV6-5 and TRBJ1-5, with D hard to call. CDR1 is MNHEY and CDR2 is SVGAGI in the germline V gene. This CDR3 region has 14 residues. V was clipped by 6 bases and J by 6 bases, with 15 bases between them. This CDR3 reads CASSPAGFSQPQHF. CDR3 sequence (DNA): TGTGCCAGCAGCCCGGCGGGTTTCAGTCAGCCCCAGCATTTT.

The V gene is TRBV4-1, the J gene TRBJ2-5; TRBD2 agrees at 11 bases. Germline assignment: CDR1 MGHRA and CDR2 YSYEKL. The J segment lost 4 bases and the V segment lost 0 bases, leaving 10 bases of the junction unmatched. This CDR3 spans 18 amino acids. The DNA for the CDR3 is TGCGCCAGCAGCCAAGATCTGCAGGTAGCGGGGGGGCTAGAGACCCAGTACTTC. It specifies CASSQDLQVAGGLETQYF.

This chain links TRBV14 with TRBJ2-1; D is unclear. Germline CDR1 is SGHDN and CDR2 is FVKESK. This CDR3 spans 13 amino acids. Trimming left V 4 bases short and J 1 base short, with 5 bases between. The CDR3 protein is CASSPLSYNEQFF. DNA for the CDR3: TGTGCCAGCAGCCCGTTGTCCTACAATGAGCAGTTCTTC.

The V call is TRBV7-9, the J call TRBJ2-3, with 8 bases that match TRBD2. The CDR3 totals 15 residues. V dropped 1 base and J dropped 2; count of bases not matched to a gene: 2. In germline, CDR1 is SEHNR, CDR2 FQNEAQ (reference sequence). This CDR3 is CASSLGLAITDTQYF. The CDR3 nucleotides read TGTGCCAGCAGCTTAGGACTAGCGATCACAGATACGCAGTATTTT.

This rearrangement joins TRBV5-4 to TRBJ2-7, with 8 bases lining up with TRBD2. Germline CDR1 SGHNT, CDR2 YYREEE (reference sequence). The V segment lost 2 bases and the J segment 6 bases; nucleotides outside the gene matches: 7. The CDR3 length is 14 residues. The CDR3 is CASSFGGGRLEQYF. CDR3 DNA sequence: TGTGCCAGCAGCTTTGGCGGGGGGCGTCTCGAGCAGTACTTC.

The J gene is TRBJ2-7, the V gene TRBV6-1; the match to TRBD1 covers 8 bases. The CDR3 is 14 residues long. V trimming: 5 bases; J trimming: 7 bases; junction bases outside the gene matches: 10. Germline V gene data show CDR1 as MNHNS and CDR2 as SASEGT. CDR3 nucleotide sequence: TGTGCCAGCAGTCGAGGGACAGGCGCCCAGGAGCAGTACTTC. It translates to CASSRGTGAQEQYF.

This CDR3 reads CASSYRGTNVHEQYF. The CDR3 DNA follows: TGTGCCAGCAGCTACAGGGGGACTAACGTCCACGAGCAGTACTTC. The chain couples TRBV5-4 to TRBJ2-7, with TRBD1 as a possible D gene (8 bases). Germline-derived CDR1 and CDR2 are SGHNT and YYREEE (reference sequence). The CDR3 extends over 15 amino acids. The V gene lost 3 bases and the J gene lost 5 bases, with 18 bases spanning the gap.

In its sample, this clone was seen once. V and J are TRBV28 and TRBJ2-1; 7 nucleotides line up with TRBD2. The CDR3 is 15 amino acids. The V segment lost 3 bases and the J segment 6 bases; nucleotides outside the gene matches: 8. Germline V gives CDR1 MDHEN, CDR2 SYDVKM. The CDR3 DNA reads TGTGCCAGCAGTTTGTGGGGGAGGGCCCCCAATGAGCAGTTCTTC. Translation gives CASSLWGRAPNEQFF.

CDR3 DNA: TGTGCCAGCAGCGCCCGGGACAGACAAGAGACCCAGTACTTC. It encodes CASSARDRQETQYF. This chain connects TRBV9 to TRBJ2-5; TRBD1 matches 7 bases. Germline lookup yields CDR1 SGDLS and CDR2 YYNGEE. The V and J ends lost 3 bases and 2 bases, in that order; junction bases with no gene match: 4. CDR3 length: 14 residues. The full variable domain, completed using reference TRBV9 and TRBJ2-5, is DSGVTQTPKHLITATGQRVTLRCSPRSGDLSVYWYQQSLDQGLQFLIQYYNGEERAKGNILERFSAQQFPDLHSELNLSSLELGDSALYFCASSARDRQETQYFGPGTRLLVL.

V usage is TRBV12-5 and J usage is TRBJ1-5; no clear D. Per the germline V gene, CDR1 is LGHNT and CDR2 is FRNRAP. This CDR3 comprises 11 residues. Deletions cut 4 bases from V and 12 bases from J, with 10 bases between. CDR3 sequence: CASGSTLSQHF. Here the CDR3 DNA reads TGTGCTAGTGGTTCTACGTTGAGCCAGCATTTT.

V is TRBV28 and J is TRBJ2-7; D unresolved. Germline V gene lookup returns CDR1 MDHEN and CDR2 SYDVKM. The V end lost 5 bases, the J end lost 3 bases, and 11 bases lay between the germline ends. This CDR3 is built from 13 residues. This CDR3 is CASSPRLSYEQYF. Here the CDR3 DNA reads TGTGCCAGCAGTCCTCGACTGAGCTACGAGCAGTACTTC.

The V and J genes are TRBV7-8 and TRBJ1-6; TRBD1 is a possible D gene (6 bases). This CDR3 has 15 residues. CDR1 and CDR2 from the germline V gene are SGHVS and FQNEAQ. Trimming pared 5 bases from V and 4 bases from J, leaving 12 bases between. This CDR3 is CASSPGDNYNSPLHF. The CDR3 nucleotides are TGTGCCAGCAGCCCCGGGGACAATTATAATTCACCCCTCCACTTT.

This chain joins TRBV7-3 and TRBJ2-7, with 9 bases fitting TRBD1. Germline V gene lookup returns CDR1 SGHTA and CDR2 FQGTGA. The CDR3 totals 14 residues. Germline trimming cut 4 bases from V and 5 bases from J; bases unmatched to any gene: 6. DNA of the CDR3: TGTGCCAGCAGCTCGGGACAGGGTAGGGACGAGCAGTACTTC. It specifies CASSSGQGRDEQYF. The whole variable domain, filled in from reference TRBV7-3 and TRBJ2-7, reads GAGVSQTPSNKVTEKGKYVELRCDPISGHTALYWYRQSLGQGPEFLIYFQGTGAADDSGLPNDRFFAVRPEGSVSTLKIQRTERGDSAVYLCASSSGQGRDEQYFGPGTRLTVT.

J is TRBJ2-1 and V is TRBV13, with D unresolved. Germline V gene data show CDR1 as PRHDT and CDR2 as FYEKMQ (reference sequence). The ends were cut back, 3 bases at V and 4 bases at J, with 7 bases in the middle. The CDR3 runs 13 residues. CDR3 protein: CASSFYGYNEQFF. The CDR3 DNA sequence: TGTGCCAGCAGCTTCTACGGGTACAATGAGCAGTTCTTC.

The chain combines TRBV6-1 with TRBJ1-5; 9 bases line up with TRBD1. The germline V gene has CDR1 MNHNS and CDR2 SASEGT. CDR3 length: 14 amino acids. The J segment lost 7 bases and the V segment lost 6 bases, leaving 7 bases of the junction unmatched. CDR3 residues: CASRGPGQGQPQHF. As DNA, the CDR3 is TGTGCCAGCAGAGGTCCGGGACAGGGACAGCCCCAGCATTTT.

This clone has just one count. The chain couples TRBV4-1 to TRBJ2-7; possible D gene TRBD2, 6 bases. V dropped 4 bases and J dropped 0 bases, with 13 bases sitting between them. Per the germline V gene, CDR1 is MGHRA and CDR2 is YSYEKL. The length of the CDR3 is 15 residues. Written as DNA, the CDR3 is TGCGCCAGCAGCCCTCGAGCGGGTCCCTCCTACGAGCAGTACTTC. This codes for CASSPRAGPSYEQYF.

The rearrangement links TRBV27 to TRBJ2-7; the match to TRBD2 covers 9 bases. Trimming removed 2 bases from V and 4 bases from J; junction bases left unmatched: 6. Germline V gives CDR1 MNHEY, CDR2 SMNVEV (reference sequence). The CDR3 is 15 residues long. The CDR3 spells CASSLRAGGFYEQYF. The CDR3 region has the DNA TGTGCCAGCAGTTTAAGAGCGGGAGGTTTTTACGAGCAGTACTTC.

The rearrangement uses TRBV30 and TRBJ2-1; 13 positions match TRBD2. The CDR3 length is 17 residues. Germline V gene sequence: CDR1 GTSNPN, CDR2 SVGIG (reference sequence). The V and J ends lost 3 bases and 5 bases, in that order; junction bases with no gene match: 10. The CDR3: CAWRQLAGGPNDNEQFF. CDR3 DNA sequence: TGTGCCTGGAGGCAACTAGCGGGGGGGCCGAATGACAATGAGCAGTTCTTC.

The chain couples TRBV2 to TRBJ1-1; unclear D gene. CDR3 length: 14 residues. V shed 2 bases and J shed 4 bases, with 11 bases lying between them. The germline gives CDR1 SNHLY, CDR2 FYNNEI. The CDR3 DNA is TGTGCCAGCAGTGAATGGAAGGGAGGCACTGAAGCTTTCTTT. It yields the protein CASSEWKGGTEAFF.

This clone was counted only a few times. CDR3 amino acids: CASSLGTDLEAFF. DNA for the CDR3: TGTGCCAGCAGTCTAGGGACAGACTTGGAAGCTTTCTTT. The chain combines TRBV28 with TRBJ1-1, with TRBD1 matching 7 bases. The V gene end was trimmed by 5 bases and the J gene end by 8 bases; junction bases not matched to a gene: 8. Germline-derived CDR1 and CDR2 are MDHEN and SYDVKM. This CDR3 spans 13 amino acids.